These 15 T cell receptor beta chains share one sample of origin, sequenced in a study of cytomegalovirus exposure and HLA in healthy donors. The PCR ran on 60 Vbeta and 13 Jbeta primers. Assay: immunoSEQ multiplex PCR; the TCRdb copy retains only in-frame clones and omits some. The sample records 150,000 to 200,000 clones, almost 85% being singletons. What was sequenced was PBMCs. These receptor sequences come from a woman between 50 and 59 years old in good health and CMV-seronegative.

This clone was counted once. This chain connects TRBV19 to TRBJ2-1; 8 bases align to TRBD2. Germline values: CDR1 LNHDA, CDR2 SQIVND (reference sequence). J was trimmed by 2 bases and V by 10 bases; bases with no gene match: 10. This CDR3 comprises 15 residues. The CDR3: CATREGGRPYNEQFF. As DNA, the CDR3 is TGTGCCACCAGAGAAGGCGGGAGGCCCTACAATGAGCAGTTCTTC.

This clone was counted a single time. The chain couples TRBV5-1 to TRBJ1-4; D gene uncertain. Germline assignment: CDR1 SGHRS and CDR2 YFSETQ. This CDR3 comprises 14 residues. Trimming cost V 0 bases and J 3 bases, with 6 bases left between them. The CDR3, as DNA: TGCGCCAGCAGCTTGGTGGGCGCTAATGAAAAACTGTTTTTT. Its protein product is CASSLVGANEKLFF.

The gene calls are TRBV6-5 and TRBJ2-1; unclear D gene. In germline, CDR1 is MNHEY, CDR2 SVGAGI. With 0 bases removed from V and 7 bases from J, the gap between germline ends came to 10 bases. This CDR3 region has 14 residues. CDR3 bases: TGTGCCAGCAGTTACTCTGGGCCCCCAAATGAGCAGTTCTTC. It yields the protein CASSYSGPPNEQFF.

V usage is TRBV6-1 and J usage is TRBJ1-1, with TRBD1 matching 7 bases. Per the germline V gene, CDR1 is MNHNS and CDR2 is SASEGT. The CDR3 has 15 amino acids. Germline trimming cut 5 bases from V and 0 bases from J; bases unmatched to any gene: 6. CDR3 sequence reads: CASSLQTGMNTEAFF. The CDR3 bases are TGTGCCAGCAGTCTACAGACAGGGATGAACACTGAAGCTTTCTTT.

V and J are TRBV7-2 and TRBJ2-3; 7 bases map to TRBD1. After removal of 2 bases from V and 1 base from J, the junction contained 0 bases not matched to a gene. Germline V gene lookup returns CDR1 SGHTA and CDR2 FQGNSA. This CDR3 has 14 amino acids. This CDR3 reads CASSLQGGTDTQYF. The CDR3 DNA reads as TGTGCCAGCAGCTTACAGGGGGGCACAGATACGCAGTATTTT.

The rearrangement links TRBV27 to TRBJ1-2, with TRBD1 as a possible D gene (6 bases). Germline-derived CDR1 and CDR2 are MNHEY and SMNVEV (reference sequence). Trimming took 2 bases from V and 2 from J, leaving 15 bases between them. The CDR3 is made up of 16 amino acids. The CDR3 here is CASSLVWTATNYGYTF. In DNA form, the CDR3 reads TGTGCCAGCAGTTTAGTGTGGACAGCTACCAACTATGGCTACACCTTC.

The CDR3 protein is CASRGQGNTEAFF. The CDR3 DNA follows: TGTGCCAGCAGAGGACAGGGAAACACTGAAGCTTTCTTT. The chain has TRBV14 and TRBJ1-1; 8 bases are shared with TRBD1. There are 13 residues in the CDR3. Germline loops: CDR1 SGHDN, CDR2 FVKESK. V gave up 6 bases and J gave up 2 bases; unmatched junction bases: 2.

The V call is TRBV6-5, the J call TRBJ2-7; 10 bases map to TRBD1. CDR3 length equals 14 residues. J was trimmed by 6 bases and V by 4 bases; bases with no gene match: 6. Germline CDR1 and CDR2: MNHEY and SVGAGI. The CDR3 protein is CASSSGTGAGEQYF. Written as DNA, the CDR3 is TGTGCCAGCAGTTCCGGGACAGGGGCCGGCGAGCAGTACTTC.

The V and J genes are TRBV29-1 and TRBJ2-7; maybe TRBD2 (5 bases). V was clipped by 6 bases and J by 2 bases, with 14 bases between them. The CDR3 is made up of 13 amino acids. CDR1 SQVTM and CDR2 ANQGSEA come from the germline V gene. CDR3 sequence: CSVGGRAAYEQYF. The CDR3 bases are TGCAGCGTAGGAGGACGGGCCGCCTACGAGCAGTACTTC.

The chain uses TRBV5-1 and TRBJ2-7; weak D call: TRBD2 (6 bases). The CDR3 consists of 13 residues. V gave up 7 bases and J gave up 2 bases, with 13 bases separating them. The germline V gene encodes CDR1 SGHRS and CDR2 YFSETQ. CDR3 nucleotides: TGCGCCAGCCGGAGGGAGGAACCCTACGAGCAGTACTTC. As protein: CASRREEPYEQYF.

The chain employs TRBV7-2 and TRBJ2-1; tentatively, D is TRBD2 (6 bases). In germline, CDR1 is SGHTA, CDR2 FQGNSA. This CDR3 spans 16 amino acids. With 2 bases removed from V and 2 bases from J, the gap between germline ends came to 13 bases. CDR3 residues: CASSLNPSVTYNEQFF. The CDR3 region has the DNA TGTGCCAGCAGCTTAAATCCTAGCGTCACCTACAATGAGCAGTTCTTC.

The chain links TRBV2 to TRBJ2-3; D might be TRBD1 (6 bases). This CDR3 is 14 amino acids long. V lost 3 bases and J lost 2, with 9 bases in between. Germline V lookup: CDR1 SNHLY, CDR2 FYNNEI. The CDR3 region is CASSDRGLTDTQYF. The CDR3 DNA sequence: TGTGCCAGCAGTGACAGGGGCCTCACAGATACGCAGTATTTT.

The rearrangement links TRBV4-1 to TRBJ2-1, with D unclear. V was clipped by 1 base and J by 6 bases, with 10 bases between them. This CDR3 has 14 amino acids. Looked up from germline, CDR1 is MGHRA and CDR2 is YSYEKL. The CDR3 DNA follows: TGCGCCAGCAGCCAAGTTCTAGTGGGCAATGAGCAGTTCTTC. Protein: CASSQVLVGNEQFF.

This rearrangement joins TRBV2 to TRBJ1-1, with D perhaps matching TRBD1 (6 bases). CDR1 is SNHLY, CDR2 FYNNEI, per germline. V was pared by 6 bases and J by 2 bases, with 13 bases between. This CDR3 is built from 14 residues. CDR3 sequence (DNA): TGTGCCAGCAGACCGACAGGCCCTAACACTGAAGCTTTCTTT. It codes for CASRPTGPNTEAFF.

A remark on this clone: Additional DNA sequences in this sample encode the identical CDR3. The chain is built from TRBV6-5 and TRBJ1-5; no firm D call. The CDR3 totals 14 residues. The V end lost 6 bases, the J end lost 0 bases, and 9 bases lay between the germline ends. CDR1 and CDR2 from the germline V gene are MNHEY and SVGAGI. CDR3 sequence: CASRTGSSNQPQHF. DNA of the CDR3: TGTGCCAGCAGGACCGGGTCTAGCAATCAGCCCCAGCATTTT.